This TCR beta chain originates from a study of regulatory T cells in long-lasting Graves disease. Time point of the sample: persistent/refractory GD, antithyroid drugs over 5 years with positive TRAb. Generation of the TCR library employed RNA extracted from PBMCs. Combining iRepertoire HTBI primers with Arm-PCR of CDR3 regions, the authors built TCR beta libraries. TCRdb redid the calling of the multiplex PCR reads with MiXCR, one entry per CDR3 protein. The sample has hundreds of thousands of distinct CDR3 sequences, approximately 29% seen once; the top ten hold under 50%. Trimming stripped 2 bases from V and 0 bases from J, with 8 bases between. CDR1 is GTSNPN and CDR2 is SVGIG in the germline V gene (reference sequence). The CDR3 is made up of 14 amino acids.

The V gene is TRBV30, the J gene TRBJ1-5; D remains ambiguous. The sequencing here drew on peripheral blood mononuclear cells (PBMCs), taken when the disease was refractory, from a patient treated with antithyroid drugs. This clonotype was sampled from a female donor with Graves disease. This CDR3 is CAWSMDASNQPQHF. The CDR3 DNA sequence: TGTGCCTGGAGTATGGACGCTAGCAATCAGCCCCAGCATTTT. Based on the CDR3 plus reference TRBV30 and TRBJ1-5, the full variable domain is SQTIHQWPATLVQPVGSPLSLECTVEGTSNPNLYWYRQAAGRGLQLLFYSVGIGQISSEVPQNLSASRPQDRQFILSSKKLLLSDSGFYLCAWSMDASNQPQHFGDGTRLSIL.